Below, 6 T cell receptor beta chains from the same sample are listed, as sequenced in a study of PD-1 blockade in classical Hodgkin lymphoma. Assay used: immunoSEQ multiplex PCR; TCRdb lists only in-frame clones, some missing. Of 10,000 to 13,000 clones in the sample, approximately 81% were seen once. Sample time point: cycle 4 day 1 (C4D1), after less than 7 weeks of nivolumab. All the patients suffered relapse after autologous stem cell transplantation, and brentuximab vedotin exposure differed. Magnetic negative selection was used to purify CD4+ T cells from PBMCs that had been thawed. Sequenced here: CD4+ T cells from blood, sampled before the fourth cycle of nivolumab. The receptors here all came from a human donor with classical Hodgkin lymphoma.

This chain links TRBV7-2 with TRBJ2-3; 9 bases are a match to TRBD2. The CDR3 is 17 residues long. The germline V gene has CDR1 SGHTA and CDR2 FQGNSA. The V gene end was trimmed by 0 bases and the J gene end by 6 bases; junction bases not matched to a gene: 10. For the CDR3, the DNA is TGTGCCAGCAGCTTAGCCCCCCCGGGGACTAGCATGGATACGCAGTATTTT. Protein: CASSLAPPGTSMDTQYF.

For the CDR3, the DNA is TGCGCCAGCAGTTCGGGCTTGAGCTCCTACGAGCAGTACTTC. Amino acid sequence: CASSSGLSSYEQYF. The rearrangement joins TRBV4-1 to TRBJ2-7; D unresolved. Germline CDR1 reads MGHRA; CDR2 reads YSYEKL. The ends were cut back, 6 bases at V and 0 bases at J, with 12 bases in the middle. This CDR3 has 14 amino acids.

The table lists this clone with a few counts. V is TRBV6-6 and J is TRBJ2-3; D is unresolved. Per the germline V gene, CDR1 is MNHNY and CDR2 is SVGAGI (reference sequence). V lost 1 base to trimming and J lost 6 bases, with 11 bases between them. The CDR3 covers 14 residues. Here the CDR3 DNA reads TGTGCCAGCAGTTACTTTGACCCCCGGGATACGCAGTATTTT. It yields the protein CASSYFDPRDTQYF.

The CDR3 nucleotides are TGTGCCAGCAGCACCGTGGTGTTTCAGCCCCAGCATTTT. Translating gives CASSTVVFQPQHF. This chain uses TRBV6-5 with TRBJ1-5; D is unclear. V lost 6 bases and J 6 bases, leaving 12 bases between the germline ends. Germline CDR1 MNHEY, CDR2 SVGAGI. This CDR3 has 13 residues.

The V and J genes are TRBV2 and TRBJ1-4; 7 bases line up with TRBD1. V lost 6 bases and J lost 5; bases outside the gene matches: 6. Germline V gene sequence: CDR1 SNHLY, CDR2 FYNNEI. The CDR3 consists of 14 residues. DNA for the CDR3: TGTGCCAGCAGGGACAGGTGGGGAAATGAAAAACTGTTTTTT. Translation: CASRDRWGNEKLFF. Based on the CDR3 plus reference TRBV2 and TRBJ1-4, the full variable domain is EPEVTQTPSHQVTQMGQEVILRCVPISNHLYFYWYRQILGQKVEFLVSFYNNEISEKSEIFDDQFSVERPDGSNFTLKIRSTKLEDSAMYFCASRDRWGNEKLFFGSGTQLSVL.

This clone occurred a few times. The rearrangement links TRBV5-1 to TRBJ1-3; D gene ambiguous. Looked up from germline, CDR1 is SGHRS and CDR2 is YFSETQ. The CDR3 has 17 residues. V lost 0 bases and J 2 bases, leaving 15 bases between the germline ends. The CDR3 bases are TGCGCCAGCAGCTTGGAAGGCCCCCGGGGTGCTGGAAACACCATATATTTT. Translated: CASSLEGPRGAGNTIYF.